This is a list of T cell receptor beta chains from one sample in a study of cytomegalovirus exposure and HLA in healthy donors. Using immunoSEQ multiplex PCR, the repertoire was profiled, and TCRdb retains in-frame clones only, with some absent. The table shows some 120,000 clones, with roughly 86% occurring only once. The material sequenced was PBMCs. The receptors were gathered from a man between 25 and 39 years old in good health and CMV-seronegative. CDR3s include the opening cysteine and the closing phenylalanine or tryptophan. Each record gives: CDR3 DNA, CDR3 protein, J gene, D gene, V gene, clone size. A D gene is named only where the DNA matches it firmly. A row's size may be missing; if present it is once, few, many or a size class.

TGTGCCAGCAGTGACTCGTTCCGGGACAGGGGGCCAGATACGCAGTATTTT	CASSDSFRDRGPDTQYF	TRBJ2-3	TRBD1	TRBV6-4	once
TGCGCCAGCAGCCCTATGGTAAGCTCCTACAATGAGCAGTTCTTC	CASSPMVSSYNEQFF	TRBJ2-1	.	TRBV4-1	.
TGTGCCAGCAGCCCCGGGTTGAAGGGGAATGGCTACACCTTC	CASSPGLKGNGYTF	TRBJ1-2	.	TRBV5-6	.
TGTGCCAGCAGAGAGCTAGCGGGAGGCTACAATGAGCAGTTCTTC	CASRELAGGYNEQFF	TRBJ2-1	TRBD2	TRBV6-1	.
TGTGCCATGACAGGGCTGGTGTATAATTCACCCCTCCACTTT	CAMTGLVYNSPLHF	TRBJ1-6	TRBD1	TRBV30	.
TGTGCCAGCAGTGAGGCAAGTAACTATGGCTACACCTTC	CASSEASNYGYTF	TRBJ1-2	.	TRBV6-1	.
TGTGCCAGCAGTAGCGGGGAGAAGGGTAATGCTGAAGCTTTCTTT	CASSSGEKGNAEAFF	TRBJ1-1	.	TRBV5-5	few
TGTGCCAGCAGCCCTGGGGCGGGAAAGAACACCGGGGAGCTGTTTTTT	CASSPGAGKNTGELFF	TRBJ2-2	.	TRBV5-6	.
TGTGCCAGTACCCGACAGGTGGACAATCAGCCCCAGCATTTT	CASTRQVDNQPQHF	TRBJ1-5	.	TRBV19	.
TGCAGCGTGCTGACTAGCGGGACGGCCGGGGAGCTGTTTTTT	CSVLTSGTAGELFF	TRBJ2-2	TRBD2	TRBV29-1	.
TGTGCCAGCAGCCCTGACAGGGAGAACACTGAAGCTTTCTTT	CASSPDRENTEAFF	TRBJ1-1	TRBD1	TRBV5-4	.
TGTGCCAGCAGCTTGGCCGGGGGGGGTAGCAGGAAGACCCAGTACTTC	CASSLAGGGSRKTQYF	TRBJ2-5	TRBD2	TRBV5-4	once
TGTGCCAGCAGCTTGGGGGCAATCACCTACGAGCAGTACTTC	CASSLGAITYEQYF	TRBJ2-7	.	TRBV7-2	.
TGTGCCAGCAGCCTCACCGGGAGTTATGAGCAGTTCTTC	CASSLTGSYEQFF	TRBJ2-1	.	TRBV7-2	.
TGTGCCAGCAGCCAAGTAAATGAGCAGTTCTTC	CASSQVNEQFF	TRBJ2-1	.	TRBV4-2	medium-sized
TGTGCCAGCAGCTTGCCGGCTAGCGGAAAAGAGACCCAGTACTTC	CASSLPASGKETQYF	TRBJ2-5	TRBD2	TRBV5-4	.
TGTGCCAGCAGCGGATCATTAAGGGGGTTTTATCAGCCCCAGCATTTT	CASSGSLRGFYQPQHF	TRBJ1-5	.	TRBV5-8	.
TGTGCCAGCTCACGGGGGATTACAGGGGCCGAGCAGTACTTC	CASSRGITGAEQYF	TRBJ2-7	TRBD1	TRBV18	.
TGTGCCTGGAGCCTAGGAGGGCAGCCGACTAGAACCGATACGCAGTATTTT	CAWSLGGQPTRTDTQYF	TRBJ2-3	.	TRBV30	once
TGCGCCAGCAGCTTCAACCAGGGAAACACCATATATTTT	CASSFNQGNTIYF	TRBJ1-3	.	TRBV5-1	once
TGTGCCAGTAGGAATTGGGTGTCAGACGGGAACTATGGCTACACCTTC	CASRNWVSDGNYGYTF	TRBJ1-2	.	TRBV19	.
TGTGCCTGGGACACAACCAATGGCTACACCTTC	CAWDTTNGYTF	TRBJ1-2	.	TRBV30	.
TGTGCCAGTAGTATTACGGGGGCCTACGAGCAGTACTTC	CASSITGAYEQYF	TRBJ2-7	.	TRBV19	.
TGTGCCAGTAAATTATGGACTAGCGGGAAGACAGATACGCAGTATTTT	CASKLWTSGKTDTQYF	TRBJ2-3	TRBD2	TRBV19	.
TGTGCCAGTTTAAAGCCCGCTCCAAACACTGAAGCTTTCTTT	CASLKPAPNTEAFF	TRBJ1-1	.	TRBV19	.
TGCAGCGTTGAAGGGACTAGCGGGAGAGCCAATACGCAGTATTTT	CSVEGTSGRANTQYF	TRBJ2-3	TRBD2	TRBV29-1	.
TGTGCCAGCAGTGATGGCCTGTATTACTACGAGCAGTACTTC	CASSDGLYYYEQYF	TRBJ2-7	.	TRBV2	.
TGTGCCAGTACAGGGGGCGGAGATATTGGAAACACCATATATTTT	CASTGGGDIGNTIYF	TRBJ1-3	TRBD1	TRBV7-9	.
TGCGCCAGCAGCCCTGGACAGGGGGCGAGGGAGCAGTACTTC	CASSPGQGAREQYF	TRBJ2-7	TRBD1	TRBV5-1	.
TGTGCCAGCAGCCAAGGAGCGGGACGGAACACCGGGGAGCTGTTTTTT	CASSQGAGRNTGELFF	TRBJ2-2	TRBD2	TRBV4-2	.
TGTGCCAGCAGCCAATACGACAGGGGGACAACTGAAGCTTTCTTT	CASSQYDRGTTEAFF	TRBJ1-1	TRBD1	TRBV14	few
TGTGCTAGTGGTTTACAGGAGAAGCAGCCCCAGCATTTT	CASGLQEKQPQHF	TRBJ1-5	.	TRBV12-5	.
TGCGCCAGCAGCCGAATGGGGGGGATGAACACTGAAGCTTTCTTT	CASSRMGGMNTEAFF	TRBJ1-1	.	TRBV5-1	.
TGCGCCAGCAGCTTGGGCAGGGATAACTATGGCTACACCTTC	CASSLGRDNYGYTF	TRBJ1-2	.	TRBV5-1	.
TGTGCCACCAGCAGGGAGGCGGGAGGGTCGGGTGCTTACAATGAGCAGTTCTTC	CATSREAGGSGAYNEQFF	TRBJ2-1	TRBD2	TRBV15	.
TGTGCCAGCAGCTCCCAGGGGGCCTACGAGCAGTACTTC	CASSSQGAYEQYF	TRBJ2-7	TRBD1	TRBV5-4	.
TGTGCCAGCAGTCAGGGCGGAACAGATACGCAGTATTTT	CASSQGGTDTQYF	TRBJ2-3	.	TRBV6-5	once
TGTGCCAGCACCTTGAGGACTAGCGGCACAGATACGCAGTATTTT	CASTLRTSGTDTQYF	TRBJ2-3	TRBD2	TRBV25-1	.
TGTGCCAGTAGTCTGACAGGGGCCTACAATGAGCAGTTCTTC	CASSLTGAYNEQFF	TRBJ2-1	TRBD1	TRBV19	.
TGCGCCAGCAGCCCTACGGGGTCAGGGGGTGACTACGAGCAGTACTTC	CASSPTGSGGDYEQYF	TRBJ2-7	TRBD1	TRBV4-3	.
TGTGCCAGTAGTAGGCAGGGTGACGCTTTCTTT	CASSRQGDAFF	TRBJ1-1	.	TRBV19	.
TGCGCCAGCAGCCCTGTTCAGGGGGCTAACGGGGAGCTGTTTTTT	CASSPVQGANGELFF	TRBJ2-2	TRBD1	TRBV5-1	.
TGTGCCAGCAGTGAAGGTCGGTACTCCTACGAGCAGTACTTC	CASSEGRYSYEQYF	TRBJ2-7	.	TRBV6-1	.
TGTGCCAGTAGTTCTCCTGAGGGGGACAGGTTTTATCAGCCCCAGCATTTT	CASSSPEGDRFYQPQHF	TRBJ1-5	TRBD1	TRBV19	.
TGTGCCACCAGCAGACCCGACACGAACACTGAAGCTTTCTTT	CATSRPDTNTEAFF	TRBJ1-1	.	TRBV15	.
TGTGCCTGGGGGGGACAGGGGGATGATAGCGGCTACACCTTC	CAWGGQGDDSGYTF	TRBJ1-2	TRBD1	TRBV30	.
TGTGCCAGCAGCCGGGGTGGACTTGAGACGCAGTATTTT	CASSRGGLETQYF	TRBJ2-3	.	TRBV7-2	.
TGCGCCAGCAGAAATTCGGGGAGCTCCTACGAGCAGTACTTC	CASRNSGSSYEQYF	TRBJ2-7	.	TRBV10-2	.
TGTGCCAGCAGTTACGAACGGACAGCCTACGAGCAGTACTTC	CASSYERTAYEQYF	TRBJ2-7	.	TRBV6-6	few
TGTGCCAGCAGTCCCGCAGGGGGCTATGAGCAGTTCTTC	CASSPAGGYEQFF	TRBJ2-1	TRBD1	TRBV6-5	.
TGTGCCAGCAGCCCGAGGACAGTGAACACTGAAGCTTTCTTT	CASSPRTVNTEAFF	TRBJ1-1	.	TRBV9	.
TGTGCCAGCAGGATTCTGGGGGGTCGTACGCAGTATTTT	CASRILGGRTQYF	TRBJ2-3	.	TRBV6-5	.
TGTGCCAGCAGCCGAGGGGGTGATGGCTACACCTTC	CASSRGGDGYTF	TRBJ1-2	.	TRBV7-2	.
TGTGCCAGCAGCTTAGTTCAGGGTACCTACGAGCAGTACTTC	CASSLVQGTYEQYF	TRBJ2-7	.	TRBV11-2	.